The 22 T cell receptor beta chains given below trace back to one sample, sequenced in a study of OX40 agonist ivuxolimab in advanced cancers. Receptors were amplified or captured by the immunoSEQ multiplex PCR assay. Imported from immuneACCESS, the table was reduced by TCRdb to in-frame sequences with V and J called. These copies leave out some clones; in studies compared against another copy, an unresolved V gene accounts for under half, and the cause of the remainder is not known. The sample includes approximately 120,000 clones, with around 92% observed a single time. 0.8% to 1% of the sample rests with the top ten. The specimen was CD4+ or CD8+ T cells sorted from blood, collected in a trial of the OX40 agonist ivuxolimab. The receptors stem from an adult with an advanced solid tumor such as melanoma, head and neck, liver or kidney cancer.

V usage is TRBV19 and J usage is TRBJ2-4; a possible D gene is TRBD1 (7 bases). Trimming removed 6 bases at V and 0 bases at J, with 12 bases between. Germline CDR1 and CDR2: LNHDA and SQIVND (reference sequence). The CDR3 extends over 15 amino acids. In DNA form, the CDR3 reads TGTGCCAGTAGATCTCAGGGGGGAGCCAAAAACATTCAGTACTTC. Protein: CASRSQGGAKNIQYF.

This rearrangement joins TRBV7-9 to TRBJ2-7; D may be TRBD2 (6 bases). This CDR3 comprises 15 residues. The V gene's germline CDR1 is SEHNR and CDR2 FQNEAQ (reference sequence). V lost 4 bases and J lost 4, with 17 bases in between. CDR3 sequence reads: CASSSPLGGLYEQYF. The CDR3 region has the DNA TGTGCCAGCAGCTCCCCCCTGGGAGGTTTATACGAGCAGTACTTC.

The chain is built from TRBV5-8 and TRBJ2-1; D ambiguous. Germline assignment: CDR1 SGHTS and CDR2 YDEGEE. Trimming took 0 bases from V and 6 from J, leaving 16 bases between them. This CDR3 comprises 16 residues. CDR3 DNA: TGTGCCAGCAGCTTGGCCTCCCAGAACTGGGGCAATGAGCAGTTCTTC. This gives the protein CASSLASQNWGNEQFF.

This chain connects TRBV5-4 to TRBJ2-3; possibly TRBD1 for D (6 bases). Trimming shortened V by 4 bases and J by 1 base, and 13 bases separated the two germline ends. The CDR3 loop spans 15 amino acids. Germline CDR1 SGHNT, CDR2 YYREEE (reference sequence). CDR3 coding DNA: TGTGCCAGCAGCCAGACCGGACAGCGCACAGATACGCAGTATTTT. Protein sequence: CASSQTGQRTDTQYF.

The CDR3 DNA sequence: TGTGCCAGCAGTAGACGACGGGGCGGAAACTATGGCTACACCTTC. It yields the protein CASSRRRGGNYGYTF. V and J are TRBV7-2 and TRBJ1-2; possibly TRBD1 for D (5 bases). The germline V and J ends were trimmed by 6 bases and 2 bases, with 16 bases remaining between them. The V gene's germline CDR1 is SGHTA and CDR2 FQGNSA. This CDR3 is built from 15 residues.

DNA for the CDR3: TGTGCCAGCAGCCCCGCGCTTAACCAAGAGACCCAGTACTTC. The encoded protein is CASSPALNQETQYF. The J gene is TRBJ2-5, the V gene TRBV7-9; D unresolved. The CDR3 has 14 amino acids. The germline gives CDR1 SEHNR, CDR2 FQNEAQ (reference sequence). Trimming removed 5 bases at V and 0 bases at J, with 10 bases between.

This chain uses TRBV27 with TRBJ2-5; D is ambiguous. V was pared by 5 bases and J by 5 bases, with 6 bases between. Germline V CDR1 and CDR2: MNHEY, SMNVEV (reference sequence). This CDR3 has 11 amino acids. CDR3 sequence (DNA): TGTGCCAGCAGTGAAAGGGAGACCCAGTACTTC. This encodes CASSERETQYF.

The chain employs TRBV28 and TRBJ1-2, with TRBD1 as a possible D gene (5 bases). The germline V and J ends were trimmed by 8 bases and 0 bases, with 16 bases remaining between them. Per the germline V gene, CDR1 is MDHEN and CDR2 is SYDVKM. This CDR3 region has 15 residues. CDR3 loop: CASGTHNITNYGYTF. CDR3 nucleotides: TGTGCCAGCGGGACTCATAACATTACTAACTATGGCTACACCTTC.

The chain is built from TRBV14 and TRBJ2-6, with a possible D match to TRBD1 (5 bases). Looked up from germline, CDR1 is SGHDN and CDR2 is FVKESK. The CDR3 extends over 14 amino acids. Trimming pared 6 bases from V and 3 bases from J, leaving 9 bases between. For the CDR3, the DNA is TGTGCCAGCAGAAGGACAAGTGGGGCCAACGTCCTGACTTTC. Its translation is CASRRTSGANVLTF.

V is TRBV5-1 and J is TRBJ1-6; possibly TRBD1 for D (5 bases). This CDR3 spans 14 amino acids. From germline, CDR1 is SGHRS and CDR2 YFSETQ. The germline V and J ends were trimmed by 4 bases and 10 bases, with 15 bases remaining between them. As DNA, the CDR3 is TGCGCCAGCAGCAGGGAAGAGGGGAGATCACCCCTCCACTTT. Amino acids: CASSREEGRSPLHF.

This chain connects TRBV28 to TRBJ1-4, with a tentative D call TRBD1 (5 bases). The length of the CDR3 is 18 residues. CDR1 is MDHEN, CDR2 SYDVKM, per germline. Trimming left V 5 bases short and J 0 bases short, with 19 bases between. DNA for the CDR3: TGTGCCAGCAGTACTCCGACCGGGACTAAAGCAACTAATGAAAAACTGTTTTTT. Its translation: CASSTPTGTKATNEKLFF.

The chain is built from TRBV7-2 and TRBJ2-5; maybe TRBD2 (6 bases). Germline V gene sequence: CDR1 SGHTA, CDR2 FQGNSA. The CDR3 extends over 15 amino acids. Trimming stripped 2 bases from V and 5 bases from J, with 15 bases between. The CDR3 DNA reads TGTGCCAGCAGCTTATCATCGGGGGTAGGGGAGACCCAGTACTTC. Protein sequence: CASSLSSGVGETQYF.

This clone was seen a few times. The rearrangement joins TRBV5-5 to TRBJ1-5, with D uncertain. This CDR3 is built from 13 residues. Germline V gene sequence: CDR1 SGHKS, CDR2 YYEKEE (reference sequence). V lost 1 base to trimming and J lost 0 bases, with 2 bases between them. The CDR3 coding sequence is TGTGCCAGCAGCTTGACTAGCAATCAGCCCCAGCATTTT. Translating gives CASSLTSNQPQHF.

The chain carries TRBV7-3 and TRBJ2-1, with 8 bases fitting TRBD1. Germline V gene sequence: CDR1 SGHTA, CDR2 FQGTGA. V was pared by 1 base and J by 2 bases, with 4 bases of the junction left unmatched. This CDR3 spans 16 amino acids. In DNA, the CDR3 is TGTGCCAGCAGCTTAATAGACAGGGGTCCCTACAATGAGCAGTTCTTC. Its protein is CASSLIDRGPYNEQFF.

J is TRBJ2-5 and V is TRBV7-3; 7 bases are shared with TRBD2. The V gene's germline CDR1 is SGHTA and CDR2 FQGTGA. The CDR3 has 14 amino acids. J was trimmed by 5 bases and V by 5 bases; bases with no gene match: 8. This CDR3 reads CASSPGGWRETQYF. CDR3 bases: TGTGCCAGCAGCCCGGGGGGATGGAGGGAGACCCAGTACTTC.

This clone is a singleton in its sample. The V call is TRBV14, the J call TRBJ2-5, with D unclear. The CDR3 consists of 13 residues. Germline CDR1 is SGHDN and CDR2 is FVKESK. V dropped 4 bases and J dropped 4 bases, with 10 bases sitting between them. The CDR3 sequence: CASSPRPRETQYF. Here the CDR3 DNA reads TGTGCCAGCAGCCCCCGCCCGCGAGAGACCCAGTACTTC.

The chain carries TRBV18 and TRBJ2-2; D is undetermined. This CDR3 has 14 amino acids. CDR1 KGHSH and CDR2 LQKENI come from the germline V gene. V was clipped by 6 bases and J by 1 base, with 9 bases between them. CDR3 sequence (DNA): TGTGCCAGCTCCGGTAGTCTGAACACCGGGGAGCTGTTTTTT. Its translation is CASSGSLNTGELFF.

The chain links TRBV2 to TRBJ2-1; TRBD1 aligns across 9 bases. This CDR3 region has 14 residues. The junction had 7 bases not matched to a gene; V was cut back by 10 bases and J by 3 bases. Per the germline V gene, CDR1 is SNHLY and CDR2 is FYNNEI. CDR3 in DNA: TGTGCCACTAGAAGGACAGGGGTCTACAATGAGCAGTTCTTC. It codes for CATRRTGVYNEQFF.

In this sample, this clone turned up a few times. The V call is TRBV14, the J call TRBJ2-5; 9 bases map to TRBD1. From germline, CDR1 is SGHDN and CDR2 FVKESK. V shed 4 bases and J 4 bases; nucleotides not matched to a gene: 10. This CDR3 contains 16 residues. CDR3 sequence reads: CASSLFGQGLIETQYF. In nucleotides, the CDR3 is TGTGCCAGCAGCCTATTCGGACAGGGGTTGATAGAGACCCAGTACTTC.

In DNA, the CDR3 is TGTGCCAGCAGTTTGGACAGCTCGTGGGCTAATGAAAAACTGTTTTTT. Protein: CASSLDSSWANEKLFF. The chain combines TRBV28 with TRBJ1-4; D is perhaps TRBD1 (6 bases). The CDR3 has 16 residues. Trimming removed 3 bases from V and 3 bases from J, with 14 bases in between. Germline V gene data show CDR1 as MDHEN and CDR2 as SYDVKM.

The chain recombines TRBV10-1 with TRBJ2-1, with TRBD2 matching 12 bases. Germline-derived CDR1 and CDR2 are WNHNN and SYGVQD (reference sequence). This CDR3 spans 16 amino acids. The junction had 5 bases not matched to a gene; V was cut back by 0 bases and J by 8 bases. The CDR3 sequence is CASSESETSGRDEQFF. As DNA, the CDR3 is TGCGCCAGCAGTGAGTCTGAGACTAGCGGGAGAGATGAGCAGTTCTTC.

This sequence joins TRBV30 and TRBJ1-1, with 8 bases that match TRBD1. CDR3 size: 14 residues. V gave up 5 bases and J gave up 5 bases; unmatched junction bases: 10. Germline loops: CDR1 GTSNPN, CDR2 SVGIG (reference sequence). The CDR3 reads CAWDTNRGGTEAFF. CDR3 bases: TGTGCCTGGGACACAAACAGGGGGGGGACTGAAGCTTTCTTT. The variable domain in full, completed from reference TRBV30 and TRBJ1-1, reads SQTIHQWPATLVQPVGSPLSLECTVEGTSNPNLYWYRQAAGRGLQLLFYSVGIGQISSEVPQNLSASRPQDRQFILSSKKLLLSDSGFYLCAWDTNRGGTEAFFGQGTRLTVV.